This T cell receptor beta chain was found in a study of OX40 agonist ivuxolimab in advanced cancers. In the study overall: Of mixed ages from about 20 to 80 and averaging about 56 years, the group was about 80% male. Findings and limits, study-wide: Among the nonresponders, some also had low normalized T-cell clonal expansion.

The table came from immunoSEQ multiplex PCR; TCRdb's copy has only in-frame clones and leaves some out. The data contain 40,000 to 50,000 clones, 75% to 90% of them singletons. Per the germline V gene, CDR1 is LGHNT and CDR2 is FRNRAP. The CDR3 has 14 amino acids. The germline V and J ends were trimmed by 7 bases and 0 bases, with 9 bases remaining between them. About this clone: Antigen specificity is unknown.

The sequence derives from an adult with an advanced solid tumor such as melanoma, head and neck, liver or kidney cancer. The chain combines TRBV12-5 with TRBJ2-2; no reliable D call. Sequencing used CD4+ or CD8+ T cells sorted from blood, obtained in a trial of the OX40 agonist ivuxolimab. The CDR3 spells CASVPDPNTGELFF. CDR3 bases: TGTGCTAGTGTCCCCGATCCGAACACCGGGGAGCTGTTTTTT.